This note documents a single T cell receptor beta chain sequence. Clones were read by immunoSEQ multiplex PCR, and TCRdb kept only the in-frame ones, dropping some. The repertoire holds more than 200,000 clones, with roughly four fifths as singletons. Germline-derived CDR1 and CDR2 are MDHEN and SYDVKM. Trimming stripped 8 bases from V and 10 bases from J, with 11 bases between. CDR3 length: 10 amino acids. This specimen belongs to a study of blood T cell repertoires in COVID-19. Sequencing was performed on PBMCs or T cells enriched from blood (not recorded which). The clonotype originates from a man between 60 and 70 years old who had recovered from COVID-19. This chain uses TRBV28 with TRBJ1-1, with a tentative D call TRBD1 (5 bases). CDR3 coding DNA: TGTGCCAGCCGGAAGGGGCGAGCTTTCTTT. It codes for CASRKGRAFF.